This is a list of T cell receptor beta chains from one sample in a study of pediatric ulcerative colitis. Method: immunoSEQ multiplex PCR; TCRdb's copy keeps in-frame clones and lacks some. The sample lists around 64,000 clones; roughly nine tenths were seen once. The sequencing sample was made of blood. These receptor sequences come from a boy between 10 and 17 years old with severe ulcerative colitis. Each CDR3 is given with its conserved first and last residue. Fields, in order: V gene, D gene, J gene, clone size, CDR3 protein, CDR3 DNA. A D gene is named only where the DNA matches it firmly. Part of the rows lack a size; the others show once, few, many or a class for expanded clones.

>TRBV29-1|-|TRBJ1-1|few
CSVRGTEAFF
TGCAGCGTTCGAGGCACTGAAGCTTTCTTT
>TRBV2|TRBD2|TRBJ2-1|-
CASRPTSGSVNEQFF
TGTGCCAGCAGGCCGACTAGCGGGAGCGTAAATGAGCAGTTCTTC
>TRBV10-2|-|TRBJ2-7|once
CASRDPSYEQYF
TGCGCCAGCCGGGACCCATCCTACGAGCAGTACTTC
>TRBV2|-|TRBJ2-1|-
CASSGAGFGNEQFF
TGTGCCAGCAGCGGCGCGGGATTTGGTAATGAGCAGTTCTTC
>TRBV10-3|-|TRBJ1-3|-
CAIGSGERSGNTIYF
TGTGCCATCGGGTCAGGGGAGCGCTCTGGAAACACCATATATTTT
>TRBV7-8|TRBD1|TRBJ2-2|-
CASSLPGTGSTGELFF
TGTGCCAGCAGCTTACCCGGGACAGGGAGCACCGGGGAGCTGTTTTTT
>TRBV30|-|TRBJ2-5|-
CAWSLGTPRETQYF
TGTGCCTGGAGTCTTGGGACACCGCGGGAGACCCAGTACTTC
>TRBV19|-|TRBJ1-3|-
CASSIGLTSSGNTIYF
TGTGCCAGTAGTATCGGCCTGACTAGCTCTGGAAACACCATATATTTT
>TRBV7-9|-|TRBJ2-7|-
CASSLAVSSYEQYF
TGTGCCAGCAGCTTAGCTGTCAGCTCCTACGAGCAGTACTTC
>TRBV11-2|TRBD2|TRBJ2-7|once
CASSLSSGSGYEQYF
TGTGCCAGCAGTCTTAGTAGCGGGAGCGGCTACGAGCAGTACTTC
>TRBV6-6|TRBD1|TRBJ1-3|-
CASSTNRGFIGNTIYF
TGTGCCAGCAGTACCAACAGGGGGTTCATTGGAAACACCATATATTTT
>TRBV19|-|TRBJ1-2|few
CASTNRGSRYGYTF
TGTGCCAGTACCAACCGGGGCTCCCGCTATGGCTACACCTTC
>TRBV7-9|TRBD1|TRBJ1-2|few
CASSFTGGYGYTF
TGTGCCAGCAGCTTTACAGGGGGCTATGGCTACACCTTC
>TRBV13|-|TRBJ1-1|-
CASSVSWGEAFF
TGTGCCAGCAGCGTATCTTGGGGTGAAGCTTTCTTT
>TRBV5-1|-|TRBJ2-5|-
CASSLVGSEETQYF
TGCGCCAGCAGCTTGGTCGGGTCAGAGGAGACCCAGTACTTC
>TRBV6-1|TRBD2|TRBJ2-7|-
CASSGRPSGPYEQYF
TGTGCCAGCAGTGGTCGGCCTAGCGGGCCCTACGAGCAGTACTTC
>TRBV2|-|TRBJ1-4|few
CASSEVGQPNEKLFF
TGTGCCAGCAGTGAAGTTGGACAGCCTAATGAAAAACTGTTTTTT
>TRBV7-2|-|TRBJ2-7|once
CASSLAEVGLAAYEQYF
TGTGCCAGCAGCTTAGCCGAGGTCGGGCTAGCCGCTTACGAGCAGTACTTC
>TRBV19|TRBD2|TRBJ2-5|-
CASSMSTSGTNGRETQYF
TGTGCCAGTAGTATGTCGACTAGCGGGACCAACGGGCGAGAGACCCAGTACTTC
>TRBV25-1|TRBD2|TRBJ2-2|medium-sized
CASIGLAGELFF
TGTGCCAGCATTGGACTAGCTGGGGAGCTGTTTTTT
>TRBV7-9|-|TRBJ1-1|-
CASSSTDRLNTEAFF
TGTGCCAGCAGCTCGACCGACAGGCTGAACACTGAAGCTTTCTTT
>TRBV27|TRBD2|TRBJ2-7|-
CASSLYVTSGKSYEQYF
TGTGCCAGCAGTTTATACGTGACTAGCGGGAAATCCTACGAGCAGTACTTC
>TRBV5-1|-|TRBJ2-1|-
CASSLSGPWNEQFF
TGCGCCAGCAGCTTGTCGGGGCCCTGGAATGAGCAGTTCTTC
>TRBV6-6|-|TRBJ2-7|-
CASSYSFVEQYF
TGTGCCAGCAGTTACTCGTTCGTCGAGCAGTACTTC
>TRBV7-6|TRBD2|TRBJ2-3|-
CASSSKLAGGADTQYF
TGTGCCAGCAGCTCCAAACTAGCGGGAGGGGCAGATACGCAGTATTTT
>TRBV5-1|-|TRBJ1-1|once
CASSLDLSTEAFF
TGCGCCAGCAGCTTGGACCTGAGCACTGAAGCTTTCTTT
>TRBV4-3|-|TRBJ2-7|-
CASSQAQGYEQYF
TGCGCCAGCAGCCAGGCGCAAGGCTACGAGCAGTACTTC
>TRBV5-6|TRBD1|TRBJ1-2|-
CASSLAGTALNYGYTF
TGTGCCAGCAGCTTAGCCGGGACAGCGTTAAACTATGGCTACACCTTC
>TRBV7-9|TRBD1|TRBJ2-1|few
CASSSLDRGNSEQFF
TGTGCCAGCAGCTCCCTAGACAGGGGTAACAGTGAGCAGTTCTTC
>TRBV5-1|-|TRBJ2-7|-
CASSPQGGGYEQYF
TGCGCCAGCAGCCCGCAGGGGGGAGGCTACGAGCAGTACTTC
>TRBV5-6|TRBD2|TRBJ2-3|-
CASSLGTSGSTDTQYF
TGTGCCAGCAGCTTGGGGACTAGCGGGAGTACAGATACGCAGTATTTT
>TRBV10-3|-|TRBJ1-5|-
CAISDNGYSNQPQHF
TGTGCCATCAGTGATAACGGTTATAGCAATCAGCCCCAGCATTTT
>TRBV30|-|TRBJ1-6|-
CAWTKDSPLHF
TGTGCCTGGACGAAGGATTCACCCCTCCACTTT
>TRBV5-1|TRBD1|TRBJ1-5|-
CASSWGDSNSNQPQHF
TGCGCCAGCAGCTGGGGGGACAGTAATAGCAATCAGCCCCAGCATTTT
>TRBV9|TRBD2|TRBJ2-1|-
CASSVSAGGGEQFF
TGTGCCAGCAGCGTATCGGCGGGAGGGGGTGAGCAGTTCTTC
>TRBV6-6|-|TRBJ1-2|few
CASSRDGGYTF
TGTGCCAGCAGCCGGGACGGAGGCTACACCTTC
>TRBV10-2|-|TRBJ2-2|-
CASSEFRRSAGELFF
TGCGCCAGCAGTGAGTTCAGGAGGTCGGCCGGGGAGCTGTTTTTT
>TRBV30|TRBD2|TRBJ2-1|-
CAWDSGVSYNEQFF
TGTGCCTGGGATAGCGGGGTCTCCTACAATGAGCAGTTCTTC
>TRBV29-1|-|TRBJ2-7|-
CSVEDVRAEQYF
TGCAGCGTTGAAGATGTTCGGGCGGAGCAGTACTTC
>TRBV7-9|-|TRBJ1-1|-
CASSPQAGTEAFF
TGTGCCAGCAGCCCCCAGGCAGGGACTGAAGCTTTCTTT
>TRBV7-9|-|TRBJ2-6|-
CASSLTGGLILAGANVLTF
TGTGCCAGCAGTTTAACCGGTGGGCTGATTCTAGCCGGGGCCAACGTCCTGACTTTC
>TRBV18|-|TRBJ2-2|-
CASSPDAGYTGELFF
TGTGCCAGCTCACCCGACGCAGGGTACACCGGGGAGCTGTTTTTT